The 20 T cell receptor beta chains below all came from one sample that was sequenced in a study of T cells in Graves' hyperthyroidism and ophthalmopathy. Amplified regions were TCR beta CDR3 sequences from RNA transcripts. Using the HTBI primer set, a first-round RT-PCR was run on the TCR CDR3. TCRdb re-derived calls from the multiplex PCR reads in MiXCR, one entry per CDR3 protein. The data hold 300,000 to 450,000 distinct CDR3 sequences, with about 15% observed a single time. The sequenced sample consisted of blood. Receptors originate from a woman in her thirties with Graves' hyperthyroidism that later progressed to Graves' ophthalmopathy.

This clonotype was observed at least ten times. The V and J genes are TRBV19 and TRBJ1-1; tentative D call: TRBD1 (5 bases). Trimming stripped 2 bases from V and 0 bases from J, with 16 bases between. Germline V gene lookup returns CDR1 LNHDA and CDR2 SQIVND (reference sequence). The CDR3 is made up of 17 amino acids. DNA of the CDR3: TGTGCCAGTAGTATATGGCAGGGCGGCGACATGAACACTGAAGCTTTCTTT. It codes for CASSIWQGGDMNTEAFF.

Many counts were recorded for this clonotype. J is TRBJ2-1 and V is TRBV30; D gene uncertain. The V gene's germline CDR1 is GTSNPN and CDR2 SVGIG (reference sequence). V dropped 3 bases and J dropped 7 bases, with 10 bases sitting between them. This CDR3 comprises 12 residues. CDR3 DNA: TGTGCCTGGAGGGGCGGTCGGAATGAGCAGTTCTTC. It codes for CAWRGGRNEQFF.

About this clonotype: A much larger clonotype is one base distant, so this may be a read error. This rearrangement joins TRBV24-1 to TRBJ2-7; D remains ambiguous. CDR3 length equals 12 residues. Germline loops: CDR1 KGHDR, CDR2 SFDVKD. The CDR3 DNA sequence: TGTGCCACCATTGATGGCTTCCGCGAGCAGTACTTC. Its protein is CATIDGFREQYF.

Comment on this clonotype: Just one base apart from a much larger clone, this may be a read error. The gene calls are TRBV20-1 and TRBJ2-7; the D gene is possibly TRBD1 (5 bases). Gene TRBJ2-1 matches the end of the DNA better, so the J call may be wrong. The V gene's germline CDR1 is DFQATT and CDR2 SNEGSKA (reference sequence). The CDR3 has 14 amino acids. The CDR3 nucleotides are TGCAGTGCTAGAGAAGGGCAGGGAACCTACGAGCAGTTCTTC. Translated: CSAREGQGTYEQFF.

This clonotype was found a few times. The junction departs from germline at one end; a sequencing error may be responsible. The chain joins TRBV4-1 to TRBJ2-7; TRBD1 matches 8 bases. The CDR3 contains 17 residues. Germline CDR1 is MGHRA and CDR2 is YSYEKL. CDR3 nucleotide sequence: TGTGCCAGCAGCCAAGTCTGGACAGGGTCTAGCTCCTACGAGCAGTACTTC. Translation gives CASSQVWTGSSSYEQYF.

This clonotype was seen repeatedly, ten times or more. The CDR3 DNA is TGTGCCAGCAGCCCGAGCCCCCCTCTCTCTGGAAACACCATATATTTT. This translates into CASSPSPPLSGNTIYF. V and J are TRBV7-8 and TRBJ1-3; D not certain. CDR1 and CDR2 (germline): SGHVS, FQNEAQ. Trimming left V 5 bases short and J 0 bases short, with 14 bases between. The CDR3 covers 16 residues. Complete variable domain (other parts from reference TRBV7-8 and TRBJ1-3): GAGVSQSPRYKVAKRGQDVALRCDPISGHVSLFWYQQALGQGPEFLTYFQNEAQLDKSGLPSDRFFAERPEGSVSTLKIQRTQQEDSAVYLCASSPSPPLSGNTIYFGEGSWLTVV.

There are many counts of this clonotype. The rearrangement uses TRBV29-1 and TRBJ1-2, with TRBD1 matching 7 bases. The CDR3 consists of 11 residues. Looked up from germline, CDR1 is SQVTM and CDR2 is ANQGSEA. The junction had 5 bases not matched to a gene; V was cut back by 6 bases and J by 7 bases. The CDR3 loop is CSVRQGSGYTF. CDR3 in DNA: TGCAGCGTACGACAGGGATCTGGCTACACCTTC.

This clonotype has only one observation. Being one base from a much bigger clone, this may be a read error. The chain combines TRBV10-3 with TRBJ1-2; D is perhaps TRBD1 (5 bases). V lost 6 bases and J 0 bases, leaving 8 bases between the germline ends. Per germline, CDR1 ENHRY and CDR2 SYGVKD. The CDR3 sequence is 13 residues long. The CDR3 DNA is TGTGCCATCAGGGTGACAGCTAACTATGGCTACACCTTC. Its translation is CAIRVTANYGYTF.

This chain links TRBV9 with TRBJ2-1, with 11 bases identical to TRBD2. The CDR3 spans 16 residues. Per the germline V gene, CDR1 is SGDLS and CDR2 is YYNGEE. Trimming took 0 bases from V and 8 from J; bases not matched to a gene: 7. CDR3 sequence: CASSVELAGDIYEQFF. The CDR3, as DNA: TGTGCCAGCAGCGTAGAACTAGCGGGAGATATATATGAGCAGTTCTTC. The full variable domain, completed using reference TRBV9 and TRBJ2-1, is DSGVTQTPKHLITATGQRVTLRCSPRSGDLSVYWYQQSLDQGLQFLIQYYNGEERAKGNILERFSAQQFPDLHSELNLSSLELGDSALYFCASSVELAGDIYEQFFGPGTRLTVL.

V gene TRBV28 combines with J gene TRBJ1-1; D is unresolved. The V gene lost 6 bases and the J gene lost 0 bases, with 11 bases spanning the gap. Germline loops: CDR1 MDHEN, CDR2 SYDVKM. The CDR3 runs to 14 residues. The DNA for the CDR3 is TGTGCCAGCAGCCAGGACTGCCTGAACACTGAAGCTTTCTTT. It encodes CASSQDCLNTEAFF.

The J gene is TRBJ1-4, the V gene TRBV6-1; D is uncertain. This CDR3 is 14 amino acids long. CDR1 is MNHNS, CDR2 SASEGT, per germline. V was clipped by 8 bases and J by 0 bases, with 10 bases between them. CDR3 nucleotides: TGTGCCAGCGAACCCGCGGCAACTAATGAAAAACTGTTTTTT. This gives the protein CASEPAATNEKLFF.

This clonotype appeared many times. The V gene is TRBV7-8, the J gene TRBJ2-7; D is perhaps TRBD2 (6 bases). The CDR3 contains 15 residues. CDR1 is SGHVS and CDR2 is FQNEAQ in the germline V gene. V lost 5 bases and J lost 3, with 17 bases in between. The CDR3 protein is CASSRGLGKGYEQYF. CDR3 nucleotides: TGTGCCAGCAGCCGGGGGTTGGGGAAAGGCTACGAGCAGTACTTC.

This clonotype was observed a few times. A much larger clone sits a single nucleotide away, making a read error possible. J is TRBJ2-1 and V is TRBV27; D is perhaps TRBD1 (6 bases). V shed 3 bases and J shed 5 bases, with 23 bases lying between them. Germline CDR1 is MNHEY and CDR2 is SMNVEV (reference sequence). The CDR3 loop spans 18 amino acids. The CDR3 is CASSLLLPGTYPHNEQFF. The CDR3 coding sequence is TGTGCCAGCAGTTTGCTACTCCCCGGGACATATCCCCACAATGAGCAGTTCTTC.

This clonotype was counted between two and nine times. This rearrangement joins TRBV30 to TRBJ2-5; 7 bases align to TRBD2. Germline lookup yields CDR1 GTSNPN and CDR2 SVGIG (reference sequence). The CDR3 has 14 residues. The V and J ends lost 1 base and 3 bases, in that order; junction bases with no gene match: 5. This chain's CDR3 is CAWSDFAGEETQYF. DNA for the CDR3: TGTGCCTGGAGTGATTTTGCGGGGGAAGAGACCCAGTACTTC.

This clonotype has just a few counts. The chain uses TRBV9 and TRBJ1-2; tentatively, D is TRBD1 (6 bases). Trimming stripped 7 bases from V and 7 bases from J, with 20 bases between. The CDR3 length is 14 residues. Germline assignment: CDR1 SGDLS and CDR2 YYNGEE. This chain's CDR3 is CASQPRGQWGGYTF. CDR3 in DNA: TGTGCCAGCCAGCCAAGGGGACAATGGGGTGGCTACACCTTC.

The CDR3, as DNA: TGTGCCAGCAGCTTAATCCAGGGCTTCTATGGCTACACCTTC. Translated, it gives CASSLIQGFYGYTF. The genes are TRBV11-2 and TRBJ1-2; possibly TRBD1 for D (5 bases). This CDR3 spans 14 amino acids. CDR1 and CDR2 from the germline V gene are SGHAT and FQNNGV. Trimming removed 2 bases from V and 4 bases from J, with 11 bases in between.

This clonotype was detected ten times or more. The chain carries TRBV9 and TRBJ1-1; no clear D gene. The length of the CDR3 is 14 residues. Trimming removed 0 bases at V and 1 base at J, with 7 bases between. Looked up from germline, CDR1 is SGDLS and CDR2 is YYNGEE. The CDR3 DNA sequence: TGTGCCAGCAGCGTAGCTTTGACGAACACTGAAGCTTTCTTT. Protein product: CASSVALTNTEAFF.

This clonotype was recorded many times. Mismatch with germline at one junction end may stem from a read error. The chain employs TRBV12-3 or TRBV12-4 and TRBJ2-4, with D possibly TRBD2 on 8 matching bases. This CDR3 is built from 16 residues. DNA for the CDR3: TGTGCCAGCAGTATAGCGGGACAGCTAGCCAAAAACATTCAGTACTTC. Amino acid sequence: CASSIAGQLAKNIQYF.

This clonotype was seen at least ten times. J is TRBJ2-2 and V is TRBV7-2; 9 bases line up with TRBD2. The CDR3 length is 16 residues. V dropped 5 bases and J dropped 4; count of bases not matched to a gene: 8. CDR1 and CDR2 from the germline V gene are SGHTA and FQGNSA. CDR3 nucleotide sequence: TGTGCCAGCAGCGCCGTAGCGGGAGAAGGCACCGGGGAGCTGTTTTTT. It encodes CASSAVAGEGTGELFF.

This clonotype was seen at least ten times. The V call is TRBV2, the J call TRBJ1-5, with 9 positions matching TRBD1. The germline V gene has CDR1 SNHLY and CDR2 FYNNEI. Unmatched junction bases numbered 1, after V lost 5 bases and J lost 2 bases. The CDR3 consists of 14 residues. CDR3 sequence (DNA): TGTGCCAGCAGTTGGACAGGGGGCAATCAGCCCCAGCATTTT. It yields the protein CASSWTGGNQPQHF.